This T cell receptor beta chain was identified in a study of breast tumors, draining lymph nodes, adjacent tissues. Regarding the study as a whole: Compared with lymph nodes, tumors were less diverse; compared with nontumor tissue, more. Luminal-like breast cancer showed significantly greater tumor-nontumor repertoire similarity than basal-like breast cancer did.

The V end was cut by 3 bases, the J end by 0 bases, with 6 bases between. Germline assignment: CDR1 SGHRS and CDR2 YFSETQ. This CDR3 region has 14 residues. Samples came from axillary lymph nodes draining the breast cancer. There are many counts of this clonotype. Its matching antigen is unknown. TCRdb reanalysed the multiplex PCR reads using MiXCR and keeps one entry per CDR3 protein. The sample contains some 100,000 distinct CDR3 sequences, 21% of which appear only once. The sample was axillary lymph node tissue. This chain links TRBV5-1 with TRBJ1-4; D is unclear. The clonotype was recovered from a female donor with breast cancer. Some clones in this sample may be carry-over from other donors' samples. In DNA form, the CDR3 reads TGCGCCAGCAGCTGGTTTGCAACTAATGAAAAACTGTTTTTT. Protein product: CASSWFATNEKLFF. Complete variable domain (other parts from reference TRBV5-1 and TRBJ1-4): KAGVTQTPRYLIKTRGQQVTLSCSPISGHRSVSWYQQTPGQGLQFLFEYFSETQRNKGNFPGRFSGRQFSNSRSEMNVSTLELGDSALYLCASSWFATNEKLFFGSGTQLSVL.